One and the same sample provided the 15 T cell receptor beta chains below, sequenced in a study. TCRdb re-derived calls from the 5' RACE reads in MiXCR, one entry per CDR3 protein. The repertoire holds 50,000 to 65,000 distinct CDR3 sequences, 25% to 30% seen once, with approximately 3% in the top ten. The sequenced sample was tumor-infiltrating memory CD4+ T cells sorted from the breast tumor. The sample's subset: memory CD4+ T cells, CD4+CD45RO+CD25-. The receptor source for this set is a female donor with breast cancer.

The V and J genes are TRBV25-1 and TRBJ1-5, with D perhaps matching TRBD1 (6 bases). Trimming removed 4 bases from V and 2 bases from J, with 9 bases in between. The length of the CDR3 is 14 residues. Germline loops: CDR1 MGHDK, CDR2 SYGVNS. Here the CDR3 reads CASSGRQGNQPQHF. The CDR3 region has the DNA TGTGCCAGCAGTGGGAGACAGGGCAATCAGCCCCAGCATTTT.

This chain uses TRBV5-1 with TRBJ2-1; D is possibly TRBD2 (6 bases). The CDR3 totals 18 residues. The V end lost 6 bases, the J end lost 0 bases, and 22 bases lay between the germline ends. Germline-derived CDR1 and CDR2 are SGHRS and YFSETQ. CDR3 bases: TGCGCCAGCACCGACCTGAGGGGAAGTAGCGGCTCCTACAATGAGCAGTTCTTC. Amino acids: CASTDLRGSSGSYNEQFF.

A few counts support this clonotype. This rearrangement joins TRBV6-5 to TRBJ2-2; D is perhaps TRBD1 (5 bases). The V end lost 6 bases, the J end lost 6 bases, and 14 bases lay between the germline ends. Germline V gene lookup returns CDR1 MNHEY and CDR2 SVGAGI. The CDR3 length is 14 residues. Written as DNA, the CDR3 is TGTGCCAGCAGACTGACAGAAGGAGCCGGGGAGCTGTTTTTT. Protein: CASRLTEGAGELFF.

The chain is built from TRBV5-1 and TRBJ2-7; D possibly corresponds to TRBD2 (5 bases). The germline V and J ends were trimmed by 0 bases and 2 bases, with 12 bases remaining between them. The germline V gene encodes CDR1 SGHRS and CDR2 YFSETQ. The CDR3 is 15 amino acids. CDR3 in amino acids: CASSLGTGIAYEQYF. The DNA of the CDR3 is TGCGCCAGCAGCTTGGGAACGGGAATAGCCTACGAGCAGTACTTC.

This clonotype was counted between two and nine times. The CDR3 reads CASSLSSGGPRFF. In nucleotides, the CDR3 is TGCGCCAGCAGCTTGTCCTCGGGAGGGCCTCGATTCTTC. The chain is built from TRBV5-1 and TRBJ2-1; 8 bases match TRBD2. This CDR3 spans 13 amino acids. V lost 1 base, J lost 16 bases, and 10 bases stayed unmatched. Germline assignment: CDR1 SGHRS and CDR2 YFSETQ.

J is TRBJ2-1 and V is TRBV5-1; 10 bases are shared with TRBD2. V shed 0 bases, J shed 8 bases, and the junction held 5 bases outside the gene matches. Germline CDR1 SGHRS, CDR2 YFSETQ. CDR3 size: 15 residues. CDR3 nucleotides: TGCGCCAGCAGCTTGGTTCTAGCGGGAGATGATGAGCAGTTCTTC. The encoded protein is CASSLVLAGDDEQFF.

On this clonotype itself: Given a much more abundant clone one base away, this may be a read error. The chain carries TRBV5-1 and TRBJ1-1; possibly TRBD1 for D (6 bases). V was trimmed by 6 bases and J by 8 bases, leaving 29 bases between them. From germline, CDR1 is SGHRS and CDR2 YFSETQ. The CDR3 is 17 residues long. The CDR3 coding sequence is TGCGCCAGCAAACGACAGGCGATAGCTCCCGTCGCAGCCGAAGCTTTCTTT. It encodes CASKRQAIAPVAAEAFF.

This clonotype showed up just a few times. V and J are TRBV5-1 and TRBJ1-4; D is ambiguous. Germline V lookup: CDR1 SGHRS, CDR2 YFSETQ. The CDR3 has 14 residues. The ends were cut back, 0 bases at V and 5 bases at J, with 8 bases in the middle. Here the CDR3 DNA reads TGCGCCAGCAGCTTGGGAGACTCGAATGAAAAACTGTTTTTT. This sequence encodes CASSLGDSNEKLFF.

V is TRBV20-1 and J is TRBJ2-7; no clear D. CDR3 size: 14 residues. V was cut by 6 bases and J by 0 bases, with 15 bases left in between. The germline CDR1 and CDR2 sequences are DFQATT and SNEGSKA (reference sequence). CDR3: CSASSSSISYEQYF. The CDR3 region has the DNA TGCAGTGCCAGTTCCTCCAGTATCTCCTACGAGCAGTACTTC.

The V gene is TRBV5-1, the J gene TRBJ2-3; tentative D call: TRBD1 (6 bases). There are 15 residues in the CDR3. The V gene's germline CDR1 is SGHRS and CDR2 YFSETQ. V was shortened by 0 bases and J by 2 bases, with 10 bases between the two germline ends. CDR3 bases: TGCGCCAGCAGCTTGGAAGGACAGCCCACAGATACGCAGTATTTT. Encoded protein: CASSLEGQPTDTQYF.

This clonotype was found many times. The chain has TRBV6-5 and TRBJ1-6; D is unresolved. Looked up from germline, CDR1 is MNHEY and CDR2 is SVGAGI. The CDR3 loop spans 17 amino acids. The V end was cut by 6 bases, the J end by 4 bases, with 19 bases between. The CDR3 is CASRPSRRDSYNSPLHF. CDR3 nucleotide sequence: TGTGCCAGCAGACCCAGTAGGAGGGATTCTTATAATTCACCCCTCCACTTT.

This clonotype has a handful of counts. The chain couples TRBV7-2 to TRBJ2-7; 11 nucleotides match TRBD1. CDR3 length equals 15 residues. Germline CDR1 is SGHTA and CDR2 is FQGNSA. V gave up 3 bases and J gave up 1 base; unmatched junction bases: 2. The CDR3 is CASSLDRGLSYEQYF. Here the CDR3 DNA reads TGTGCCAGCAGCTTGGACAGGGGGCTTTCCTACGAGCAGTACTTC.

The J gene is TRBJ1-2, the V gene TRBV19; possible D gene TRBD1, 6 bases. Germline V CDR1 and CDR2: LNHDA, SQIVND (reference sequence). V was pared by 8 bases and J by 5 bases, with 12 bases between. The CDR3 runs to 12 residues. CDR3 coding DNA: TGTGCCAGTTACAGGGTGAATTATGGCTACACCTTC. It is translated as CASYRVNYGYTF.

This clonotype occurred a few times. CDR3 nucleotides: TGCAGCGTTAGGCGGGGCACCGGCTCCTACAATGAGCAGTTCTTC. Translating gives CSVRRGTGSYNEQFF. This chain connects TRBV29-1 to TRBJ2-1; TRBD2 might be the D (6 bases). This CDR3 comprises 15 residues. Trimming took off 5 bases at V and 0 bases at J, with 14 bases between the two ends. Germline CDR1 reads SQVTM; CDR2 reads ANQGSEA.

J is TRBJ2-3 and V is TRBV5-6; D is possibly TRBD2 (6 bases). The CDR3 is 15 amino acids. Per germline, CDR1 SGHDT and CDR2 YYEEEE. V dropped 0 bases and J dropped 3 bases, with 11 bases sitting between them. DNA of the CDR3: TGTGCCAGCAGCTTGGTTTGGGACTCGACAGATACGCAGTATTTT. Amino acids: CASSLVWDSTDTQYF.